Here is one T cell receptor beta chain with its context. Antigen specificity is unknown. Deletions cut 4 bases from V and 3 bases from J, with 20 bases between. CDR1 LNHDA and CDR2 SQIVND come from the germline V gene (reference sequence). The CDR3 covers 17 residues. The data originate from a study of T cells after yellow fever vaccination. Across the whole study: Libraries from low-cell-number fractions were prepared with the SMART-Seq v4 Ultra Low Input RNA kit.

One entry per CDR3 protein, called by TCRdb with MiXCR from the 5' RACE reads. The profile shows over 200,000 distinct CDR3 sequences, about 7% of them singletons. Study-level findings and limits: The study re-detected most primary-vaccination clones after the booster (roughly 95% CD4, roughly 85% CD8). The secondary response was weaker but peaked faster, day 5 versus 15.

The source was CD4+ T cells sorted from PBMCs, collected on the day of the yellow fever booster vaccination. This sequence originates from a man aged 25 to 45 who received the YFV17D yellow fever vaccine. This rearrangement joins TRBV19 to TRBJ2-3; maybe TRBD2 (6 bases). The DNA for the CDR3 is TGTGCCAGTAGTACCGACAGTGCGGGATTTGGGACAGATACGCAGTATTTT. It yields the protein CASSTDSAGFGTDTQYF.